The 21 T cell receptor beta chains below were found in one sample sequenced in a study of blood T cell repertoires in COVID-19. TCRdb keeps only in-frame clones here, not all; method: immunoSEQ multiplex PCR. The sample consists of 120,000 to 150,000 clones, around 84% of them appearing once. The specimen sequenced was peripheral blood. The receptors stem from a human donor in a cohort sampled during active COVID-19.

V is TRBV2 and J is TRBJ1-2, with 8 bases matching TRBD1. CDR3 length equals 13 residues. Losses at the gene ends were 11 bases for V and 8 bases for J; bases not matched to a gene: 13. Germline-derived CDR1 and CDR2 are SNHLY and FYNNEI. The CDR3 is CAVLQGEVGGYTF. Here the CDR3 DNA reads TGTGCCGTGCTACAGGGGGAAGTTGGCGGCTACACCTTC.

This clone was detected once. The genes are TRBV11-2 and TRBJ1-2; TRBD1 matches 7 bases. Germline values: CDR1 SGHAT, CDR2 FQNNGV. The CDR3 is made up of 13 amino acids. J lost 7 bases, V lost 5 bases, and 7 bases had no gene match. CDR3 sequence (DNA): TGTGCCAGCAGCCTCGGACAGGTTGCTGGCTACACCTTC. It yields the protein CASSLGQVAGYTF.

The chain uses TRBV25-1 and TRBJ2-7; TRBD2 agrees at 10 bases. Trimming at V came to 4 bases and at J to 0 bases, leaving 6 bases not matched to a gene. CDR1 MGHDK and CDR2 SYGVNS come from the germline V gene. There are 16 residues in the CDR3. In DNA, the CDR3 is TGTGCCAGCAGTGTCTTAGCGGGGGGTTTCTCCTACGAGCAGTACTTC. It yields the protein CASSVLAGGFSYEQYF.

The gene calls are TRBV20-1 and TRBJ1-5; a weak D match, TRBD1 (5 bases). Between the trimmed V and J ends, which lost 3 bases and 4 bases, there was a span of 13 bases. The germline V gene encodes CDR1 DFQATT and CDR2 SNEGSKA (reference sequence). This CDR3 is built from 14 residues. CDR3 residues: CSASPQGRNQPQHF. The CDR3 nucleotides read TGCAGTGCTAGTCCTCAGGGAAGGAATCAGCCCCAGCATTTT.

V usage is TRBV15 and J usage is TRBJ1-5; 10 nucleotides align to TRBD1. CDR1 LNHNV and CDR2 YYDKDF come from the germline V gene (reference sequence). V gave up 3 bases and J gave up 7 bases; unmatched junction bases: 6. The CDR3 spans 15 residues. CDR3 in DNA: TGTGCCACCAGCAGGACAGGGGGCGTGGGGCAGCCCCAGCATTTT. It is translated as CATSRTGGVGQPQHF.

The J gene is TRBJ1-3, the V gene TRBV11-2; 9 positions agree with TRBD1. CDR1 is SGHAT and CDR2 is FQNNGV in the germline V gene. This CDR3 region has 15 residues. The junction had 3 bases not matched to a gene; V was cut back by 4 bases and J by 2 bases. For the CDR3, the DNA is TGTGCCAGCAGCTCCCGACAGGGGGCTGGAAACACCATATATTTT. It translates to CASSSRQGAGNTIYF. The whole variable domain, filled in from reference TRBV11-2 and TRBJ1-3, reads EAGVAQSPRYKIIEKRQSVAFWCNPISGHATLYWYQQILGQGPKLLIQFQNNGVVDDSQLPKDRFSAERLKGVDSTLKIQPAKLEDSAVYLCASSSRQGAGNTIYFGEGSWLTVV.

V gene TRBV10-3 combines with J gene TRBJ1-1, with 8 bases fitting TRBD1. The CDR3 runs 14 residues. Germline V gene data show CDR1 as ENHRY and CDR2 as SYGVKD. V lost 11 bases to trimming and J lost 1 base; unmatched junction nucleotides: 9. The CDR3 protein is CAAIGQGQNTEAFF. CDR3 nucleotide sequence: TGTGCCGCAATAGGACAGGGACAGAACACTGAAGCTTTCTTT.

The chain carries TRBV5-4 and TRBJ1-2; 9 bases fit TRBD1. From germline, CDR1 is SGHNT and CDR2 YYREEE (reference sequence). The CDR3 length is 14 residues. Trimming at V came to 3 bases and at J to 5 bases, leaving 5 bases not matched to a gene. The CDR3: CASSSTGGGYGYTF. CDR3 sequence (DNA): TGTGCCAGCAGCTCGACAGGGGGGGGATATGGCTACACCTTC.

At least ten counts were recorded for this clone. CDR3 coding DNA: TGTGCCAGCAGCCAAGAGTATGGTACAGATTTCGCGAACACCGGGGAGCTGTTTTTT. Protein sequence: CASSQEYGTDFANTGELFF. The rearrangement links TRBV14 to TRBJ2-2, with no clear D. The V gene lost 0 bases and the J gene lost 0 bases, with 17 bases spanning the gap. There are 19 residues in the CDR3. Germline CDR1 and CDR2: SGHDN and FVKESK.

This CDR3 is CASSETGRYNEQFF. CDR3 nucleotide sequence: TGTGCCAGCAGCGAGACAGGGCGATACAATGAGCAGTTCTTC. The genes are TRBV6-5 and TRBJ2-1; 7 nucleotides agree with TRBD1. CDR3 length: 14 residues. The V and J ends lost 6 bases and 4 bases, in that order; junction bases with no gene match: 6. The germline V gene encodes CDR1 MNHEY and CDR2 SVGAGI.

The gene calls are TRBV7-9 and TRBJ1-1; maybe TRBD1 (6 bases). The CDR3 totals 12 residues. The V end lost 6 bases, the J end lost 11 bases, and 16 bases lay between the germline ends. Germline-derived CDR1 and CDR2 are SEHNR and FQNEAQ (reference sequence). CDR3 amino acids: CASRPGGPRAFF. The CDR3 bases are TGTGCCAGCAGACCCGGGGGGCCTCGGGCTTTCTTT.

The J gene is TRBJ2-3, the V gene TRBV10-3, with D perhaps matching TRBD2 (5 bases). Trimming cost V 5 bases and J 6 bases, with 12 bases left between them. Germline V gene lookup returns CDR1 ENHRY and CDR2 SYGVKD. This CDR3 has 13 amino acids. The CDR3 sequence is CAISPDSSDTQYF. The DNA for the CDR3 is TGTGCCATCAGTCCGGACTCCTCGGATACGCAGTATTTT.

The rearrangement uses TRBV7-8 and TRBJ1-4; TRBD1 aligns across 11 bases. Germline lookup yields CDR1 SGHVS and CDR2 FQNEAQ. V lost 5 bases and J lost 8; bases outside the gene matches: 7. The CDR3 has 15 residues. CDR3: CASSPPRDRGEKLFF. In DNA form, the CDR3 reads TGTGCCAGCAGCCCCCCCCGGGACAGGGGGGAAAAACTGTTTTTT.

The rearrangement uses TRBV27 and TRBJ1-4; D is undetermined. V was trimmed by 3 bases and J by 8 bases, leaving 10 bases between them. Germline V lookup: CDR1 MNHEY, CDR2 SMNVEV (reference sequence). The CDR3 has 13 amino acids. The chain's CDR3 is CASSFGVWEKLFF. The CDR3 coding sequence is TGTGCCAGCAGTTTCGGGGTCTGGGAAAAACTGTTTTTT.

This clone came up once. CDR3 region: CASSQRRGGLNTEAFF. The CDR3 nucleotides are TGTGCCAGCAGCCAACGAAGAGGGGGCTTGAACACTGAAGCTTTCTTT. The rearrangement uses TRBV7-3 and TRBJ1-1; 7 bases map to TRBD1. The CDR3 has 16 amino acids. The germline V gene encodes CDR1 SGHTA and CDR2 FQGTGA. Losses at the gene ends were 5 bases for V and 0 bases for J; bases not matched to a gene: 9. Full variable domain (missing parts from reference TRBV7-3 and TRBJ1-1): GAGVSQTPSNKVTEKGKYVELRCDPISGHTALYWYRQSLGQGPEFLIYFQGTGAADDSGLPNDRFFAVRPEGSVSTLKIQRTERGDSAVYLCASSQRRGGLNTEAFFGQGTRLTVV.

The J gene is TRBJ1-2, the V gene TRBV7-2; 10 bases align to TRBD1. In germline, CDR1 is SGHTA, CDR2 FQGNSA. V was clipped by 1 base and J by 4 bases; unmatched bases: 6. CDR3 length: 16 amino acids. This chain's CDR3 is CASSLGGQGTSYGYTF. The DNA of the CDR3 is TGTGCCAGCAGCTTAGGGGGACAGGGGACTTCCTATGGCTACACCTTC.

The CDR3 DNA is TGTGCCAGCAAGCGGGGGGGTCCAGATACGCAGTATTTT. This gives the protein CASKRGGPDTQYF. The J gene is TRBJ2-3, the V gene TRBV6-5; 10 bases are shared with TRBD2. The CDR3 runs 13 residues. Unmatched junction bases numbered 2, after V lost 7 bases and J lost 4 bases. Germline V gives CDR1 MNHEY, CDR2 SVGAGI.

CDR3 region: CASSTDPLAASTDTQYF. In DNA, the CDR3 is TGTGCCAGCAGCACGGACCCACTAGCGGCTAGCACAGATACGCAGTATTTT. J is TRBJ2-3 and V is TRBV7-2; 8 bases map to TRBD2. This CDR3 is 17 amino acids long. Germline trimming cut 5 bases from V and 0 bases from J; bases unmatched to any gene: 10. CDR1 and CDR2 (germline): SGHTA, FQGNSA.

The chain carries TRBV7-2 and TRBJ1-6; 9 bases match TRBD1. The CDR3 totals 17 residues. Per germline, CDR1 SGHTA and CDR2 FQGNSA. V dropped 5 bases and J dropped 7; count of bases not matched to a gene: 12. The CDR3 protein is CASSPGGQGSTNSPLHF. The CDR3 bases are TGTGCCAGCAGCCCAGGGGGACAGGGCTCAACCAATTCACCCCTCCACTTT. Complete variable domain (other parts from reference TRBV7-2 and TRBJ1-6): GAGVSQSPSNKVTEKGKDVELRCDPISGHTALYWYRQSLGQGLEFLIYFQGNSAPDKSGLPSDRFSAERTGGSVSTLTIQRTQQEDSAVYLCASSPGGQGSTNSPLHFGNGTRLTVT.

The CDR3 loop is CATTRLTGQTYGYTF. DNA of the CDR3: TGTGCCACCACCCGCCTTACGGGACAGACCTATGGCTACACCTTC. The chain recombines TRBV6-5 with TRBJ1-2, with 7 bases lining up with TRBD1. The germline V gene encodes CDR1 MNHEY and CDR2 SVGAGI. CDR3 size: 15 residues. V lost 10 bases and J lost 4; bases outside the gene matches: 15.

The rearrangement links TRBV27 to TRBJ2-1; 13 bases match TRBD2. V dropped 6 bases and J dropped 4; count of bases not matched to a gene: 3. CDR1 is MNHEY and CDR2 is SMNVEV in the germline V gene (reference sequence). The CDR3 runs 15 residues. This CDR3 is CASRLAGGPYNEQFF. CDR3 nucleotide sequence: TGTGCCAGCAGACTAGCGGGGGGGCCTTACAATGAGCAGTTCTTC.